This entry lists 23 T cell receptor beta chains sequenced from one sample in a study of blood T cell repertoires in COVID-19. Some clones are missing from TCRdb's copy, which holds only in-frame ones; the method was immunoSEQ multiplex PCR. The data hold about 170,000 clones, with approximately 91% observed a single time. Sequenced sample: peripheral blood. These receptors were obtained from a man over 45 with acute or convalescent COVID-19.

This rearrangement joins TRBV2 to TRBJ1-5; TRBD1 might be the D (5 bases). V was cut by 6 bases and J by 5 bases, with 14 bases left in between. This CDR3 contains 14 residues. Germline assignment: CDR1 SNHLY and CDR2 FYNNEI. The CDR3 sequence is CASRRTGVDQPQHF. The CDR3 DNA reads TGTGCCAGCAGGCGAACGGGGGTAGATCAGCCCCAGCATTTT.

The V call is TRBV27, the J call TRBJ1-2, with D maybe TRBD1 (5 bases). There are 15 residues in the CDR3. Trimming shortened V by 9 bases and J by 0 bases, and 17 bases separated the two germline ends. Per the germline V gene, CDR1 is MNHEY and CDR2 is SMNVEV (reference sequence). The CDR3 sequence is CASSPLGGTNYGYTF. The CDR3 DNA reads as TGTGCCAGTAGTCCCTTGGGGGGGACTAACTATGGCTACACCTTC.

CDR3 sequence: CASSFYRDFYNEQFF. Written as DNA, the CDR3 is TGTGCCAGCAGCTTCTACAGGGATTTTTACAATGAGCAGTTCTTC. The chain is built from TRBV13 and TRBJ2-1, with TRBD1 as a possible D gene (6 bases). V was shortened by 3 bases and J by 4 bases, with 13 bases between the two germline ends. CDR1 PRHDT and CDR2 FYEKMQ come from the germline V gene (reference sequence). The CDR3 is 15 amino acids. Full variable domain (rest looked up from reference TRBV13 and TRBJ2-1): AAGVIQSPRHLIKEKRETATLKCYPIPRHDTVYWYQQGPGQDPQFLISFYEKMQSDKGSIPDRFSAQQFSDYHSELNMSSLELGDSALYFCASSFYRDFYNEQFFGPGTRLTVL.

This chain links TRBV4-1 with TRBJ2-2, with D tentatively TRBD1 (5 bases). The CDR3 runs to 14 residues. V gave up 3 bases and J gave up 4 bases, with 9 bases separating them. Germline values: CDR1 MGHRA, CDR2 YSYEKL. CDR3 nucleotides: TGCGCCAGCAGCCAGATGCAGGGCACCGGGGAGCTGTTTTTT. Translation: CASSQMQGTGELFF.

V gene TRBV2 combines with J gene TRBJ2-3; the match to TRBD2 covers 15 bases. The CDR3 has 14 amino acids. Trimming took 6 bases from V and 5 from J; bases not matched to a gene: 0. Per the germline V gene, CDR1 is SNHLY and CDR2 is FYNNEI. The CDR3 loop reads CASRGLAGGDTQYF. CDR3 DNA: TGTGCCAGCAGGGGACTAGCGGGGGGAGATACGCAGTATTTT.

The chain carries TRBV28 and TRBJ2-7, with TRBD1 as a possible D gene (6 bases). In germline, CDR1 is MDHEN, CDR2 SYDVKM. This CDR3 contains 10 residues. The chain's CDR3 is CASSRTDPTV. DNA for the CDR3: TGTGCCAGCAGTCGGACAGACCCAACCGTC.

The gene calls are TRBV27 and TRBJ1-1; 7 nucleotides line up with TRBD1. CDR3 length: 14 amino acids. Looked up from germline, CDR1 is MNHEY and CDR2 is SMNVEV (reference sequence). V shed 2 bases, J shed 2 bases, and the junction held 2 bases outside the gene matches. CDR3 DNA: TGTGCCAGCAGTTTACGACAGGGTAACACTGAAGCTTTCTTT. Its protein product is CASSLRQGNTEAFF.

The rearrangement links TRBV30 to TRBJ2-6; D perhaps matches TRBD1 (6 bases). Germline lookup yields CDR1 GTSNPN and CDR2 SVGIG (reference sequence). This CDR3 contains 18 residues. Trimming took 1 base from V and 0 from J, leaving 16 bases between them. The chain's CDR3 is CAWSEPGTTSSGANVLTF. The CDR3 bases are TGTGCCTGGAGTGAGCCAGGGACAACTAGCTCTGGGGCCAACGTCCTGACTTTC.

V usage is TRBV7-8 and J usage is TRBJ2-7; D may be TRBD1 (6 bases). Germline-derived CDR1 and CDR2 are SGHVS and FQNEAQ. V was trimmed by 5 bases and J by 3 bases, leaving 17 bases between them. The CDR3 runs to 15 residues. CDR3 protein: CASSLRQANYYEQYF. The CDR3 nucleotides are TGTGCCAGCAGCCTCCGACAGGCGAATTACTACGAGCAGTACTTC.

The CDR3 region has the DNA TGTGCCAGCAGTCCCCGACTGGCGGGAGGGCTGGCCAAAAACATTCAGTACTTC. Translation gives CASSPRLAGGLAKNIQYF. The chain joins TRBV27 to TRBJ2-4; 9 bases align to TRBD2. The CDR3 covers 18 residues. The trim removed 5 bases at V and 1 base at J, leaving 12 bases unmatched. Germline CDR1 MNHEY, CDR2 SMNVEV (reference sequence).

The chain couples TRBV5-8 to TRBJ1-5, with TRBD1 matching over 7 bases. The CDR3 runs 15 residues. The V segment lost 4 bases and the J segment 0 bases; nucleotides outside the gene matches: 4. Germline loops: CDR1 SGHTS, CDR2 YDEGEE. The CDR3 region has the DNA TGTGCCAGCAGCGAATACAGGGGTAGCAATCAGCCCCAGCATTTT. It encodes CASSEYRGSNQPQHF.

The V call is TRBV5-1, the J call TRBJ2-4; D unresolved. The germline V gene has CDR1 SGHRS and CDR2 YFSETQ. CDR3 size: 11 residues. Trimming left V 7 bases short and J 6 bases short, with 8 bases between. The CDR3 nucleotides are TGCGCCAGCCGATCCGGAAACATTCAGTACTTC. Translating it yields CASRSGNIQYF. The entire variable domain, with the rest obtained from reference TRBV5-1 and TRBJ2-4, is as follows: KAGVTQTPRYLIKTRGQQVTLSCSPISGHRSVSWYQQTPGQGLQFLFEYFSETQRNKGNFPGRFSGRQFSNSRSEMNVSTLELGDSALYLCASRSGNIQYFGAGTRLSVL.

This chain links TRBV19 with TRBJ2-1; 10 nucleotides agree with TRBD2. With 8 bases clipped from V and 2 bases from J, the junction kept 3 bases outside the gene matches. From germline, CDR1 is LNHDA and CDR2 SQIVND (reference sequence). This CDR3 has 14 amino acids. This chain's CDR3 is CASGSGRAYNEQFF. DNA of the CDR3: TGTGCCAGTGGAAGCGGGAGGGCCTACAATGAGCAGTTCTTC. Filled out from reference TRBV19 and TRBJ2-1, the complete variable domain reads DGGITQSPKYLFRKEGQNVTLSCEQNLNHDAMYWYRQDPGQGLRLIYYSQIVNDFQKGDIAEGYSVSREKKESFPLTVTSAQKNPTAFYLCASGSGRAYNEQFFGPGTRLTVL.

The rearrangement links TRBV5-1 to TRBJ1-2, with D tentatively TRBD1 (5 bases). Germline CDR1 reads SGHRS; CDR2 reads YFSETQ. The CDR3 consists of 13 residues. V was pared by 3 bases and J by 8 bases, with 14 bases between. In nucleotides, the CDR3 is TGCGCCAGCAGCTCCGGGGGGAAAAGGGGCTACACCTTC. Protein product: CASSSGGKRGYTF.

V is TRBV3-1 (or the pseudogene TRBV3-2) and J is TRBJ1-1; a possible D gene is TRBD1 (5 bases). Germline V gene lookup returns CDR1 LGHDT and CDR2 YNNKEL (reference sequence). CDR3 length: 15 amino acids. V shed 1 base and J shed 4 bases, with 13 bases lying between them. In DNA, the CDR3 is TGTGCCAGCAGCCAAGGGGGAGGCGGGGGCACTGAAGCTTTCTTT. This sequence encodes CASSQGGGGGTEAFF.

V is TRBV6-6 and J is TRBJ2-5, with a possible D match to TRBD2 (5 bases). Trimming removed 2 bases at V and 5 bases at J, with 9 bases between. CDR1 and CDR2 (germline): MNHNY, SVGAGI (reference sequence). The CDR3 contains 13 residues. The DNA of the CDR3 is TGTGCCAGCAGTTACAGTGTAGCGGAGACCCAGTACTTC. This codes for CASSYSVAETQYF.

The chain employs TRBV5-4 and TRBJ1-1; D gene uncertain. V gave up 4 bases and J gave up 3 bases, with 16 bases separating them. CDR1 is SGHNT, CDR2 YYREEE, per germline (reference sequence). This CDR3 comprises 15 residues. The CDR3 region is CASSPGKGEYTEAFF. The CDR3, as DNA: TGTGCCAGCAGCCCCGGGAAGGGAGAGTACACTGAAGCTTTCTTT. Full variable domain (outside the CDR3, taken from reference TRBV5-4 and TRBJ1-1): ETGVTQSPTHLIKTRGQQVTLRCSSQSGHNTVSWYQQALGQGPQFIFQYYREEENGRGNFPPRFSGLQFPNYSSELNVNALELDDSALYLCASSPGKGEYTEAFFGQGTRLTVV.

This sequence joins TRBV5-1 and TRBJ1-1; tentatively, D is TRBD1 (6 bases). The ends were cut back, 3 bases at V and 1 base at J, with 19 bases in the middle. The germline CDR1 and CDR2 sequences are SGHRS and YFSETQ. The CDR3 spans 17 residues. The CDR3: CASSSPGIQGRNTEAFF. The CDR3 DNA sequence: TGCGCCAGCAGCTCACCCGGAATACAGGGCCGGAACACTGAAGCTTTCTTT. Full variable domain (remainder filled in from reference TRBV5-1 and TRBJ1-1): KAGVTQTPRYLIKTRGQQVTLSCSPISGHRSVSWYQQTPGQGLQFLFEYFSETQRNKGNFPGRFSGRQFSNSRSEMNVSTLELGDSALYLCASSSPGIQGRNTEAFFGQGTRLTVV.

This clone appeared a few times. The CDR3 region has the DNA TGCGCCAGCAGCAGTCTGGTGGGGGCGCGAGAGACCCAGTACTTC. This gives the protein CASSSLVGARETQYF. The gene calls are TRBV5-1 and TRBJ2-5, with D possibly being TRBD1 (6 bases). V lost 4 bases and J 4 bases, leaving 17 bases between the germline ends. This CDR3 spans 15 amino acids. Germline lookup yields CDR1 SGHRS and CDR2 YFSETQ.

The chain has TRBV18 and TRBJ2-5; D is perhaps TRBD1 (6 bases). CDR1 and CDR2 from the germline V gene are KGHSH and LQKENI. V was pared by 3 bases and J by 2 bases, with 10 bases between. The CDR3 is 14 amino acids. This chain's CDR3 is CASSPRDTQETQYF. The DNA of the CDR3 is TGTGCCAGCTCACCCAGGGACACGCAAGAGACCCAGTACTTC.

The chain combines TRBV28 with TRBJ2-1; 8 bases line up with TRBD2. After removal of 6 bases from V and 1 base from J, the junction contained 2 bases not matched to a gene. This CDR3 has 14 amino acids. Germline CDR1 is MDHEN and CDR2 is SYDVKM. The CDR3 sequence: CASRLAGSYNEQFF. For the CDR3, the DNA is TGTGCCAGCAGGTTAGCGGGGTCCTACAATGAGCAGTTCTTC.

The chain employs TRBV5-1 and TRBJ1-1; no definite D call. The CDR3 contains 14 residues. Germline V gives CDR1 SGHRS, CDR2 YFSETQ. Trimming removed 4 bases at V and 2 bases at J, with 12 bases between. The CDR3 bases are TGCGCCAGCAGCGATGGACGGGGTAACACTGAAGCTTTCTTT. It encodes CASSDGRGNTEAFF.

The V call is TRBV24-1, the J call TRBJ2-3, with D perhaps TRBD1 (6 bases). V was trimmed by 3 bases and J by 0 bases, leaving 18 bases between them. CDR3 length: 18 residues. Germline V lookup: CDR1 KGHDR, CDR2 SFDVKD. The CDR3 sequence is CATSDQTGTSPSTDTQYF. As DNA, the CDR3 is TGTGCCACCAGTGATCAGACAGGAACCTCTCCTAGCACAGATACGCAGTATTTT.